The 21 T cell receptor beta chains listed next were all sequenced from one sample in a study of control samples from healthy donors and cancer patients. Produced via immunoSEQ multiplex PCR; TCRdb's table is partial and in-frame only. The table has tens of thousands of clones, roughly 91% seen once. The sequenced sample was blood. These receptors were collected from a man aged 50 to 59 in good health.

The rearrangement links TRBV25-1 to TRBJ2-2, with D uncertain. Per the germline V gene, CDR1 is MGHDK and CDR2 is SYGVNS. V gave up 6 bases and J gave up 3 bases, with 8 bases separating them. There are 13 residues in the CDR3. The CDR3 DNA sequence: TGTGCCAGCAGAGAACGGGACACCGGGGAGCTGTTTTTT. Amino acid sequence: CASRERDTGELFF.

The rearrangement joins TRBV6-5 to TRBJ2-7, with D perhaps being TRBD1 or TRBD2 (5 bases each). Trimming removed 5 bases at V and 1 base at J, with 12 bases between. Germline values: CDR1 MNHEY, CDR2 SVGAGI. There are 14 residues in the CDR3. The CDR3 is CASSRDEGSYEQYF. CDR3 DNA: TGTGCCAGCAGTAGGGACGAGGGGTCCTACGAGCAGTACTTC.

The chain recombines TRBV6-5 with TRBJ1-5; the match to TRBD1 covers 7 bases. Germline V CDR1 and CDR2: MNHEY, SVGAGI. Trimming took 11 bases from V and 4 from J; bases not matched to a gene: 8. This CDR3 has 13 amino acids. In DNA form, the CDR3 reads TGTGCCGCCCGACAGGGTCTAAATCAGCCCCAGCATTTT. Translation: CAARQGLNQPQHF.

The V and J genes are TRBV29-1 and TRBJ2-3; D gene unclear. CDR3 length equals 13 residues. Germline V gives CDR1 SQVTM, CDR2 ANQGSEA. V was trimmed by 3 bases and J by 6 bases, leaving 13 bases between them. CDR3 residues: CSVDMDAVDTQYF. The CDR3 bases are TGCAGCGTTGACATGGACGCTGTGGATACGCAGTATTTT.

This chain uses TRBV18 with TRBJ1-5; 8 nucleotides align to TRBD1. The germline V gene encodes CDR1 KGHSH and CDR2 LQKENI. The CDR3 consists of 16 residues. J was trimmed by 9 bases and V by 2 bases; bases with no gene match: 12. In DNA, the CDR3 is TGTGCCAGCTCACCAGGGACAGGCACACAGGGGGGGCCCCAGCATTTT. It codes for CASSPGTGTQGGPQHF.

J is TRBJ2-7 and V is TRBV30; 12 bases match TRBD2. Trimming took 3 bases from V and 6 from J; bases not matched to a gene: 3. Germline CDR1 reads GTSNPN; CDR2 reads SVGIG (reference sequence). The CDR3 totals 13 residues. The CDR3 DNA reads TGTGCCTGGAGGGCTAGCGGGGGGGGCGAGCAGTACTTC. Amino acids: CAWRASGGGEQYF.

The V gene is TRBV6-6, the J gene TRBJ2-3; 13 nucleotides agree with TRBD2. CDR3 length: 19 amino acids. Germline values: CDR1 MNHNY, CDR2 SVGAGI (reference sequence). V was clipped by 6 bases and J by 0 bases; unmatched bases: 12. Here the CDR3 DNA reads TGTGCCAGCAGCTCCGGACTAGCGGGGGTTATTACTAGCACAGATACGCAGTATTTT. Protein sequence: CASSSGLAGVITSTDTQYF.

The rearrangement links TRBV5-1 to TRBJ1-6, with D unclear. Per the germline V gene, CDR1 is SGHRS and CDR2 is YFSETQ. This CDR3 spans 14 amino acids. Trimming took 0 bases from V and 6 from J, leaving 7 bases between them. The CDR3, as DNA: TGCGCCAGCAGCTTGGGACAAAGTAATTCACCCCTCCACTTT. The encoded protein is CASSLGQSNSPLHF.

This chain joins TRBV5-8 and TRBJ1-3; possible D gene TRBD1, 5 bases. The CDR3 totals 17 residues. Trimming removed 3 bases at V and 0 bases at J, with 16 bases between. Germline lookup yields CDR1 SGHTS and CDR2 YDEGEE. This CDR3 reads CASSWRGDPSSGNTIYF. The CDR3 DNA is TGTGCCAGCAGCTGGAGGGGAGACCCAAGCTCTGGAAACACCATATATTTT.

The chain recombines TRBV27 with TRBJ1-4, with D perhaps TRBD1 (5 bases). Between the trimmed V and J ends, which lost 3 bases and 4 bases, there was a span of 9 bases. The CDR3 runs to 14 residues. The germline gives CDR1 MNHEY, CDR2 SMNVEV (reference sequence). The CDR3: CASSFGTGNEKLFF. The CDR3 bases are TGTGCCAGCAGTTTCGGGACGGGTAATGAAAAACTGTTTTTT.

The gene calls are TRBV19 and TRBJ1-6; no clear D. Trimming removed 0 bases from V and 9 bases from J, with 9 bases in between. CDR3 length equals 14 residues. Germline loops: CDR1 LNHDA, CDR2 SQIVND (reference sequence). CDR3 DNA sequence: TGTGCCAGTAGTATAGATCAGTCGAGTTCACCCCTCCACTTT. It encodes CASSIDQSSSPLHF.

The CDR3 loop is CASSPTPRQAEWLAFF. CDR3 DNA sequence: TGTGCCAGCAGCCCAACCCCGAGACAGGCCGAGTGGTTGGCTTTCTTT. This chain joins TRBV7-9 and TRBJ1-1; TRBD1 might be the D (6 bases). Trimming removed 5 bases from V and 11 bases from J, with 27 bases in between. CDR3 length: 16 amino acids. In germline, CDR1 is SEHNR, CDR2 FQNEAQ (reference sequence).

V usage is TRBV7-9 and J usage is TRBJ1-5; 8 bases fit TRBD1. CDR3 length equals 15 residues. V was clipped by 5 bases and J by 4 bases; unmatched bases: 7. The germline CDR1 and CDR2 sequences are SEHNR and FQNEAQ (reference sequence). CDR3 nucleotide sequence: TGTGCCAGCAGCCCGACAGGGGCCATAAATCAGCCCCAGCATTTT. Amino acids: CASSPTGAINQPQHF.

This CDR3 is CASRTEDTQYF. In DNA, the CDR3 is TGTGCCAGCAGAACAGAGGATACGCAGTATTTT. The chain is built from TRBV28 and TRBJ2-3; no clear D gene. The CDR3 consists of 11 residues. Trimming shortened V by 6 bases and J by 6 bases, and 7 bases separated the two germline ends. CDR1 is MDHEN, CDR2 SYDVKM, per germline.

Only a few counts were recorded for this clone. V is TRBV3-1 (or the pseudogene TRBV3-2) and J is TRBJ1-5; TRBD1 matches 7 bases. Trimming took 4 bases from V and 11 from J; bases not matched to a gene: 11. From germline, CDR1 is LGHDT and CDR2 YNNKEL (reference sequence). The CDR3 is 14 residues long. The CDR3 sequence is CASSPGTADMAQHF. The CDR3 region has the DNA TGTGCCAGCAGCCCGGGGACAGCCGATATGGCCCAGCATTTT.

The chain combines TRBV30 with TRBJ2-2; the D is unclear. Trimming took off 2 bases at V and 7 bases at J, with 11 bases between the two ends. The CDR3 is made up of 13 amino acids. Germline assignment: CDR1 GTSNPN and CDR2 SVGIG (reference sequence). In DNA, the CDR3 is TGTGCCTGGAGTACCTCCCATGGCGGGGAGCTGTTTTTT. Its translation: CAWSTSHGGELFF.

Only one count was recorded for this clone. The chain couples TRBV30 to TRBJ2-2, with TRBD1 identical over 8 bases. Germline CDR1 GTSNPN, CDR2 SVGIG (reference sequence). V lost 7 bases to trimming and J lost 1 base; unmatched junction nucleotides: 5. The CDR3 has 14 residues. This CDR3 reads CASDRGQNTGELFF. For the CDR3, the DNA is TGTGCCTCAGACAGGGGACAGAACACCGGGGAGCTGTTTTTT.

This chain connects TRBV9 to TRBJ1-2, with D possibly TRBD1 on 5 matching bases. CDR1 and CDR2 (germline): SGDLS, YYNGEE. The CDR3 consists of 17 residues. V shed 0 bases and J shed 8 bases, with 23 bases lying between them. As DNA, the CDR3 is TGTGCCAGCAGCGTAGGAGTAGGGCAGGGTTATTACTTCGGCTACACCTTC. The encoded protein is CASSVGVGQGYYFGYTF.

This sequence joins TRBV3-1 (or the pseudogene TRBV3-2) and TRBJ2-1; 7 positions match TRBD2. The CDR3 has 15 residues. After removal of 3 bases from V and 3 bases from J, the junction contained 5 bases not matched to a gene. CDR1 LGHDT and CDR2 YNNKEL come from the germline V gene (reference sequence). The CDR3 is CASSQGRGFYNEQFF. The CDR3, as DNA: TGTGCCAGCAGCCAGGGGCGGGGGTTCTACAATGAGCAGTTCTTC.

V is TRBV6-5 and J is TRBJ1-6; TRBD1 might be the D (5 bases). With 5 bases removed from V and 5 bases from J, the gap between germline ends came to 13 bases. Per germline, CDR1 MNHEY and CDR2 SVGAGI. The CDR3 loop spans 15 amino acids. CDR3 amino acids: CASSPEGLDNSPLHF. CDR3 in DNA: TGTGCCAGCAGTCCCGAGGGGTTAGATAATTCACCCCTCCACTTT.

The V and J genes are TRBV30 and TRBJ1-5; no clear D. This CDR3 has 13 amino acids. CDR1 and CDR2 from the germline V gene are GTSNPN and SVGIG (reference sequence). Deletions cut 5 bases from V and 2 bases from J, with 10 bases between. The CDR3 protein is CAWSDEGNQPQHF. The CDR3 nucleotides read TGTGCCTGGTCCGATGAGGGCAATCAGCCCCAGCATTTT.